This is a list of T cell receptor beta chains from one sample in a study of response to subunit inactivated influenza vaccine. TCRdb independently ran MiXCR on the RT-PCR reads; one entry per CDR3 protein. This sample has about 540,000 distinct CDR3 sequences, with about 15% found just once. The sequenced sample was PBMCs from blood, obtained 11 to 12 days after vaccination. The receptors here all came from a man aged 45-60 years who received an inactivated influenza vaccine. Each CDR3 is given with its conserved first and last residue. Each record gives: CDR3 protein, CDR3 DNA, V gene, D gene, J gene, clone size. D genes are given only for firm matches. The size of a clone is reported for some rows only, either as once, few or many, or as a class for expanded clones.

CDR3 protein: CASSRGRDYGYTF
CDR3 DNA: TGTGCCAGCAGCCGGGGCAGGGACTATGGCTACACCTTC
V gene: TRBV7-9
D gene: NA
J gene: TRBJ1-2
clone size: NA

CDR3 protein: CASSGGFAGNTIYF
CDR3 DNA: TGTGCCAGCAGCGGCGGTTTTGCGGGAAACACCATATATTTT
V gene: TRBV7-9
D gene: NA
J gene: TRBJ1-3
clone size: NA

CDR3 protein: CASFLVSVPTDTQYF
CDR3 DNA: TGTGCCAGCTTTTTGGTTTCCGTACCCACAGATACGCAGTATTTT
V gene: TRBV2
D gene: NA
J gene: TRBJ2-3
clone size: NA

CDR3 protein: CASSLSGSAYNDQFF
CDR3 DNA: TGTGCCAGCAGCCTTAGCGGGAGCGCCTACAATGATCAGTTCTTC
V gene: TRBV9
D gene: TRBD2
J gene: TRBJ2-1
clone size: NA

CDR3 protein: CASSTEGTQYF
CDR3 DNA: TGTGCCAGCAGCACGGAAGGTACGCAGTATTTT
V gene: TRBV12-3/TRBV12-4
D gene: NA
J gene: TRBJ2-3
clone size: few

CDR3 protein: CASSLPGLADTEAFF
CDR3 DNA: TGTGCCAGCAGCTTGCCCGGACTCGCCGACACTGAAGCTTTCTTT
V gene: TRBV5-6
D gene: NA
J gene: TRBJ1-1
clone size: NA

CDR3 protein: CATSRGQGVRETQYF
CDR3 DNA: TGTGCCACCAGCAGAGGCCAAGGGGTGAGGGAGACCCAGTACTTC
V gene: TRBV15
D gene: NA
J gene: TRBJ2-5
clone size: NA

CDR3 protein: CASRDTGKETQYF
CDR3 DNA: TGTGCCAGCAGGGATACTGGGAAAGAGACCCAGTACTTC
V gene: TRBV2
D gene: NA
J gene: TRBJ2-5
clone size: few

CDR3 protein: CASSNSGTGVYGYTF
CDR3 DNA: TGCGCCAGCAGCAATTCCGGGACAGGGGTCTATGGCTACACCTTC
V gene: TRBV4-1
D gene: TRBD1
J gene: TRBJ1-2
clone size: few

CDR3 protein: CASSELVGQMGTGEQCF
CDR3 DNA: TGTGCCAGCAGTGAACTTGTAGGCCAGATGGGGACAGGGGAGCAGTGCTTC
V gene: TRBV6-1
D gene: TRBD1
J gene: TRBJ2-7
clone size: NA

CDR3 protein: CASSLHGGAGNQPQHF
CDR3 DNA: TGTGCCAGCAGTTTACATGGAGGGGCAGGCAATCAGCCCCAGCATTTT
V gene: TRBV12-3/TRBV12-4
D gene: NA
J gene: TRBJ1-5
clone size: NA

CDR3 protein: CASSPPSTAGNTIYF
CDR3 DNA: TGTGCCAGCTCACCACCCTCTACGGCTGGAAACACCATATATTTT
V gene: TRBV18
D gene: NA
J gene: TRBJ1-3
clone size: NA

CDR3 protein: CASSSRSQGLITDTQYF
CDR3 DNA: TGTGCCAGCAGCTCCCGAAGCCAGGGGTTAATCACAGATACGCAGTATTTT
V gene: TRBV11-2
D gene: NA
J gene: TRBJ2-3
clone size: few

CDR3 protein: CASSLRTGVGHEQYF
CDR3 DNA: TGTGCCAGCAGTTTACGGACGGGGGTCGGCCACGAGCAGTACTTC
V gene: TRBV28
D gene: NA
J gene: TRBJ2-7
clone size: few

CDR3 protein: CASSFSTGYYTF
CDR3 DNA: TGTGCCAGCAGTTTCTCGACAGGGTACTACACCTTC
V gene: TRBV12-3/TRBV12-4
D gene: TRBD1
J gene: TRBJ1-2
clone size: NA

CDR3 protein: CASTGDSEGSYEQYF
CDR3 DNA: TGTGCCAGCACCGGGGACTCGGAAGGCTCCTACGAGCAGTACTTC
V gene: TRBV28
D gene: NA
J gene: TRBJ2-7
clone size: NA

CDR3 protein: CASSLEFSGEIEQFF
CDR3 DNA: TGTGCCAGCAGCTTAGAGTTTAGCGGGGAGATTGAGCAGTTCTTC
V gene: TRBV11-2
D gene: TRBD2
J gene: TRBJ2-1
clone size: NA

CDR3 protein: CATNTGNRGEQYF
CDR3 DNA: TGTGCCACCAACACAGGGAATCGGGGAGAGCAGTACTTC
V gene: TRBV6-1
D gene: NA
J gene: TRBJ2-7
clone size: few

CDR3 protein: CASRARQGAYNEQFF
CDR3 DNA: TGTGCCAGCCGGGCTAGACAGGGAGCCTACAATGAGCAGTTCTTC
V gene: TRBV28
D gene: TRBD1
J gene: TRBJ2-1
clone size: many

CDR3 protein: CASSHRLAGGLDTQYF
CDR3 DNA: TGCGCCAGCAGCCACCGACTAGCGGGGGGATTGGATACGCAGTATTTT
V gene: TRBV4-1
D gene: TRBD2
J gene: TRBJ2-3
clone size: NA

CDR3 protein: CASTVGLGLGNSPLHF
CDR3 DNA: TGTGCCAGCACGGTCGGTTTGGGGCTTGGAAATTCACCCCTCCACTTT
V gene: TRBV7-8
D gene: NA
J gene: TRBJ1-6
clone size: many

CDR3 protein: CASSLDGRADYGYTF
CDR3 DNA: TGCGCCAGCAGCTTGGACGGCAGAGCAGACTATGGCTACACCTTC
V gene: TRBV5-1
D gene: NA
J gene: TRBJ1-2
clone size: few

CDR3 protein: CSVESISGANVLTF
CDR3 DNA: TGCAGCGTTGAGTCTATCTCTGGGGCCAACGTCCTGACTTTC
V gene: TRBV29-1
D gene: NA
J gene: TRBJ2-6
clone size: NA

CDR3 protein: CASSEGGHQPQHF
CDR3 DNA: TGTGCCAGCAGCGAGGGGGGACATCAGCCCCAGCATTTT
V gene: TRBV7-9
D gene: NA
J gene: TRBJ1-5
clone size: few

CDR3 protein: CSARGQGRETQYF
CDR3 DNA: TGCAGTGCTAGAGGACAGGGCCGAGAGACCCAGTACTTC
V gene: TRBV20-1
D gene: TRBD1
J gene: TRBJ2-5
clone size: few

CDR3 protein: CASSFFRLASGSEQFF
CDR3 DNA: TGTGCCAGCAGCTTCTTCAGACTAGCGTCGGGCAGTGAGCAGTTCTTC
V gene: TRBV7-2
D gene: TRBD2
J gene: TRBJ2-1
clone size: NA

CDR3 protein: CASSHPLGAYEQYF
CDR3 DNA: TGTGCCAGCAGTCACCCACTTGGGGCCTACGAGCAGTACTTC
V gene: TRBV28
D gene: NA
J gene: TRBJ2-7
clone size: NA

CDR3 protein: CASSFSGEGETQYF
CDR3 DNA: TGTGCCAGCAGTTTTTCGGGGGAGGGGGAGACCCAGTACTTC
V gene: TRBV6-2/TRBV6-3
D gene: TRBD2
J gene: TRBJ2-5
clone size: few

CDR3 protein: CASSGIGTGPYNEQFF
CDR3 DNA: TGTGCCAGCAGTGGCATCGGGACTGGACCCTACAATGAGCAGTTCTTC
V gene: TRBV25-1
D gene: NA
J gene: TRBJ2-1
clone size: few

CDR3 protein: CASSQDRDVQHF
CDR3 DNA: TGCGCCAGCAGCCAAGACCGGGACGTCCAACATTTC
V gene: TRBV4-1
D gene: NA
J gene: TRBJ2-5
clone size: many

CDR3 protein: CATSRGDFEETQYF
CDR3 DNA: TGTGCCACCAGCAGGGGGGACTTTGAAGAGACCCAGTACTTC
V gene: TRBV15
D gene: NA
J gene: TRBJ2-5
clone size: few

CDR3 protein: CASSLALQPNEQFF
CDR3 DNA: TGTGCCAGCAGCTTAGCGCTACAGCCCAATGAGCAGTTCTTC
V gene: TRBV7-2
D gene: NA
J gene: TRBJ2-1
clone size: NA

CDR3 protein: CATSRSSGSLSGNTIYF
CDR3 DNA: TGTGCCACCAGCAGATCATCTGGCAGCCTCTCTGGAAACACCATATATTTT
V gene: TRBV15
D gene: NA
J gene: TRBJ1-3
clone size: NA

CDR3 protein: CASSYGMDEQFF
CDR3 DNA: TGTGCCAGCAGTTATGGTATGGATGAGCAGTTCTTC
V gene: TRBV6-2/TRBV6-3
D gene: NA
J gene: TRBJ2-1
clone size: few

CDR3 protein: CASSAREKSDTQYF
CDR3 DNA: TGTGCCAGCAGCGCCCGCGAGAAGTCCGATACGCAGTATTTT
V gene: TRBV7-2
D gene: NA
J gene: TRBJ2-3
clone size: few

CDR3 protein: CASSPAEAGTGELFF
CDR3 DNA: TGCGCCAGCAGCCCAGCGGAGGCCGGGACCGGGGAGCTGTTTTTT
V gene: TRBV5-1
D gene: NA
J gene: TRBJ2-2
clone size: NA

CDR3 protein: CASSATGYYEQYF
CDR3 DNA: TGTGCCAGCAGTGCGACAGGTTACTACGAGCAGTACTTC
V gene: TRBV12-3/TRBV12-4
D gene: NA
J gene: TRBJ2-7
clone size: few

CDR3 protein: CASSLAASGVAQFF
CDR3 DNA: TGTGCCAGCAGCTTAGCGGCCAGCGGGGTTGCGCAGTTCTTC
V gene: TRBV7-2
D gene: TRBD2
J gene: TRBJ2-1
clone size: NA

CDR3 protein: CASSPWPGASDTQYF
CDR3 DNA: TGTGCCAGCTCGCCCTGGCCAGGGGCTTCAGATACGCAGTATTTT
V gene: TRBV18
D gene: NA
J gene: TRBJ2-3
clone size: few

CDR3 protein: CASSLAAAGTDTQYF
CDR3 DNA: TGTGCCAGCAGTTTAGCGGCAGCGGGGACAGATACGCAGTATTTT
V gene: TRBV12-3/TRBV12-4
D gene: TRBD2
J gene: TRBJ2-3
clone size: NA

CDR3 protein: CASSLASWEGAETQYF
CDR3 DNA: TGCGCCAGCAGCTTGGCCTCTTGGGAGGGCGCAGAGACCCAGTACTTC
V gene: TRBV5-1
D gene: TRBD2
J gene: TRBJ2-5
clone size: few

CDR3 protein: CASSQDVGSYEKLFF
CDR3 DNA: TGTGCCAGCAGCCAAGACGTGGGATCCTATGAAAAACTGTTTTTT
V gene: TRBV4-2
D gene: NA
J gene: TRBJ1-4
clone size: few

CDR3 protein: CASSLAWSNNEQFF
CDR3 DNA: TGTGCCAGCAGCTTAGCATGGTCGAACAATGAGCAGTTCTTC
V gene: TRBV7-8
D gene: NA
J gene: TRBJ2-1
clone size: few

CDR3 protein: CASSQESAATNEKLFF
CDR3 DNA: TGCGCCAGCAGCCAAGAGTCCGCAGCCACTAATGAAAAACTGTTTTTT
V gene: TRBV4-1
D gene: NA
J gene: TRBJ1-4
clone size: NA

CDR3 protein: CASSRPLAGGPKNEQFF
CDR3 DNA: TGCGCCAGCAGTCGGCCCCTAGCGGGGGGGCCCAAAAATGAGCAGTTCTTC
V gene: TRBV5-1
D gene: TRBD2
J gene: TRBJ2-1
clone size: NA

CDR3 protein: CASSPPGQGLMGDTQYF
CDR3 DNA: TGTGCCAGCTCACCTCCGGGACAGGGATTGATGGGAGATACGCAGTATTTT
V gene: TRBV18
D gene: TRBD1
J gene: TRBJ2-3
clone size: NA

CDR3 protein: CASSLGELGFGNTIYF
CDR3 DNA: TGTGCCAGCAGTTTAGGTGAACTAGGGTTTGGAAACACCATATATTTT
V gene: TRBV28
D gene: NA
J gene: TRBJ1-3
clone size: NA

CDR3 protein: CASSVQGANMNTEAFF
CDR3 DNA: TGTGCCAGCAGCGTACAGGGGGCGAACATGAACACTGAAGCTTTCTTT
V gene: TRBV7-8
D gene: TRBD1
J gene: TRBJ1-1
clone size: NA

CDR3 protein: CASSPWQDANYGYTF
CDR3 DNA: TGTGCCAGCAGCCCCTGGCAGGACGCTAACTATGGCTACACCTTC
V gene: TRBV9
D gene: NA
J gene: TRBJ1-2
clone size: NA